These T cell receptor beta chains were read from a single sample in a study of T cells in Graves' hyperthyroidism and ophthalmopathy. TCRdb redid the calling of the multiplex PCR reads with MiXCR, one entry per CDR3 protein. Among hundreds of thousands of distinct CDR3 sequences listed, roughly 14% were seen once. The sample consisted of blood. The receptor source for this set is a woman aged 45 to 65 with Graves' ophthalmopathy. CDR3s include the opening cysteine and the closing phenylalanine or tryptophan. D genes are given only for firm matches. Clone size, where shown, is once, few, many, or a class for clones that have expanded.

D gene	V gene	clone size	J gene	CDR3 protein	CDR3 DNA
NA	TRBV9	NA	TRBJ2-5	CASSVAVGLHQETQYF	TGTGCCAGCAGCGTAGCTGTGGGATTACACCAAGAGACCCAGTACTTC
TRBD1	TRBV30	many	TRBJ2-1	CAWGRDRDFPEQFF	TGTGCCTGGGGCCGGGACAGGGATTTTCCTGAGCAGTTCTTC
NA	TRBV7-2	NA	TRBJ1-2	CASSLGYRLNYGYTF	TGTGCCAGCAGCTTAGGTTACAGGCTGAACTATGGCTACACCTTC
TRBD2	TRBV6-1	many	TRBJ2-5	CASSRTSGSVETQYF	TGTGCCAGCAGTCGGACTAGCGGGAGTGTGGAGACCCAGTACTTC
TRBD1	TRBV11-2	many	TRBJ2-1	CASSFVPGQGDNEQFF	TGTGCCAGCAGCTTCGTCCCGGGACAGGGGGACAATGAGCAGTTCTTC
TRBD2	TRBV12-3/TRBV12-4	NA	TRBJ2-1	CASSRTSGPSYNEQFF	TGTGCCAGCAGCCGGACTAGCGGGCCCTCATACAATGAGCAGTTCTTC
TRBD1	TRBV4-3	NA	TRBJ2-7	CASSQDTGGVVEQYF	TGCGCCAGCAGCCAAGACACAGGGGGCGTCGTCGAGCAGTACTTC
NA	TRBV12-3/TRBV12-4	many	TRBJ2-7	CASRRDISNYEQYF	TGTGCCAGCCGACGGGACATTTCAAACTACGAGCAGTACTTC
NA	TRBV9	few	TRBJ1-6	CASSAAKGGYSPLHF	TGTGCCAGCAGCGCCGCTAAGGGAGGGTATTCACCCCTCCACTTT
NA	TRBV7-9	many	TRBJ2-1	CASSLAGWGNEQFF	TGTGCCAGCAGCTTAGCGGGTTGGGGTAATGAGCAGTTCTTC
TRBD1	TRBV20-1	many	TRBJ1-2	CSANRGDGYTF	TGCAGTGCTAACAGGGGTGATGGCTACACCTTC
TRBD1	TRBV14	NA	TRBJ2-7	CASSSGQVSYEQYF	TGTGCCAGCAGCTCGGGACAGGTCTCCTACGAGCAGTACTTC
TRBD2	TRBV11-2	many	TRBJ2-1	CASSRSGRTVDEQFF	TGTGCCAGCAGCCGTAGCGGGAGGACGGTCGATGAGCAGTTCTTC
NA	TRBV20-1	many	TRBJ2-7	CSAARQDPKYEQYF	TGCAGTGCTGCAAGACAGGATCCCAAATACGAGCAGTACTTC
NA	TRBV28	many	TRBJ2-7	CASSRAYEQYF	TGTGCCAGCAGCCGGGCCTACGAGCAGTACTTC
TRBD1	TRBV15	many	TRBJ2-1	CATSRGQGVGNEQFF	TGTGCCACCAGCAGAGGTCAGGGGGTAGGGAATGAGCAGTTCTTC
TRBD2	TRBV7-9	NA	TRBJ2-1	CASSIKAGGLYNEQFF	TGTGCCAGCAGCATCAAAGCGGGGGGCCTGTACAATGAGCAGTTCTTC
TRBD2	TRBV18	many	TRBJ2-1	CASSRVPPGLGLGGNEQFF	TGTGCCAGCTCACGGGTTCCTCCGGGACTAGGATTGGGAGGTAATGAGCAGTTCTTC
TRBD2	TRBV11-2	NA	TRBJ2-1	CASSLSPGGTYNEQFF	TGTGCCAGCAGCTTATCTCCGGGGGGGACCTACAATGAGCAGTTCTTC
NA	TRBV14	many	TRBJ2-3	CASSRGDQTIRDTQYF	TGTGCCAGCAGCCGGGGAGATCAGACCATTAGAGATACGCAGTATTTT
NA	TRBV18	many	TRBJ2-3	CASSPQRREGTDTQYF	TGTGCCAGCTCACCACAAAGGAGGGAAGGGACAGATACGCAGTATTTT
NA	TRBV9	few	TRBJ2-7	CASSVDVGTYEQYF	TGTGCCAGCAGCGTAGACGTAGGTACCTACGAGCAGTACTTC
TRBD1	TRBV5-1	once	TRBJ2-3	CASSFPPQGQGPIFFTDTQYF	TGCGCCAGCAGCTTTCCACCCCAGGGACAGGGGCCGATTTTTTTCACAGATACGCAGTATTTT
NA	TRBV7-2	few	TRBJ2-1	CASRGPFGLSSYNEQFF	TGTGCCAGCAGAGGGCCCTTCGGACTGAGCTCCTACAATGAGCAGTTCTTC
NA	TRBV6-2/TRBV6-3	many	TRBJ1-1	CASSHRPLVLDTEAFF	TGTGCCAGCAGCCACAGGCCTCTGGTCCTTGACACTGAAGCTTTCTTT
TRBD2	TRBV20-1	many	TRBJ2-3	CSADTGLAGGDTDTQYF	TGCAGTGCGGACACAGGACTAGCGGGAGGGGACACAGATACGCAGTATTTT
TRBD1	TRBV19	NA	TRBJ1-1	CASRSGQAIGNTEAFF	TGTGCCAGTAGAAGCGGACAGGCCATTGGGAACACTGAAGCTTTCTTT
TRBD1	TRBV28	many	TRBJ2-5	CASTPAGTGRETQYF	TGTGCCAGCACTCCCGCCGGGACAGGGCGGGAGACCCAGTACTTC
TRBD2	TRBV7-9	NA	TRBJ2-3	CASSAWLAGEDTQYF	TGTGCCAGCAGCGCCTGGCTAGCGGGAGAAGATACGCAGTATTTT
NA	TRBV6-1	many	TRBJ2-5	CASNPGRTNGETQYF	TGTGCCAGCAACCCGGGACGGACCAACGGGGAGACCCAGTACTTC
NA	TRBV12-3/TRBV12-4	many	TRBJ1-2	CASINKNYGYTF	TGTGCCAGCATCAACAAGAACTATGGCTACACCTTC
NA	TRBV18	many	TRBJ1-1	CASSPLQGEAFF	TGTGCCAGCTCACCATTGCAGGGGGAAGCTTTCTTT
NA	TRBV20-1	many	TRBJ2-1	CSARDLVGRGGGRDEQFF	TGCAGTGCTAGAGATCTGGTCGGCCGAGGGGGAGGTAGGGATGAGCAGTTCTTC
TRBD2	TRBV19	NA	TRBJ2-1	CASTTTRRTSLWGEQFF	TGTGCCAGTACTACCACCCGGAGGACTAGCCTGTGGGGGGAGCAGTTCTTC
NA	TRBV7-3	NA	TRBJ2-1	CASSSRVDSYNEQFF	TGTGCCAGCAGCTCACGGGTGGACTCCTACAATGAGCAGTTCTTC
TRBD2	TRBV7-2	few	TRBJ2-7	CASRGGTRTYEQCF	TGTGCCAGCAGGGGCGGGACTAGAACCTACGAGCAGTGCTTC
TRBD2	TRBV29-1	many	TRBJ2-7	CSAAGTSGRAPYEQYF	TGCAGCGCCGCCGGGACTAGCGGGAGGGCCCCCTACGAGCAGTACTTC
NA	TRBV11-3	NA	TRBJ1-6	CASSSSGSYNSPLHF	TGTGCCAGCAGCTCCTCCGGCTCCTATAATTCACCCCTCCACTTT
TRBD2	TRBV20-1	NA	TRBJ2-1	CSASTGRGGWQFF	TGCAGTGCTTCCACCGGACGGGGGGGGTGGCAGTTCTTC
NA	TRBV7-3	many	TRBJ2-1	CASSLTMNLEQFF	TGTGCCAGCAGCTTAACGATGAACCTTGAGCAGTTCTTC
NA	TRBV5-1	NA	TRBJ2-2	CASSGGSYTGELFF	TGCGCCAGCAGTGGGGGGAGCTACACCGGGGAGCTGTTTTTT
NA	TRBV18	NA	TRBJ1-2	CASSPPLEGYGYTF	TGTGCCAGCTCACCACCTTTGGAGGGTTATGGCTACACCTTC
NA	TRBV29-1	NA	TRBJ1-1	CSVVGMGGVGGAFF	TGCAGCGTTGTGGGGATGGGAGGGGTGGGGGGAGCTTTCTTT
TRBD1	TRBV6-2/TRBV6-3	few	TRBJ1-1	CASSDRGLNTVAFF	TGTGCCAGCAGCGACAGGGGCCTGAACACTGTAGCTTTCTTT
TRBD1	TRBV18	many	TRBJ1-5	CASSRANQGDQPQHF	TGTGCCAGCTCACGCGCCAACCAGGGGGATCAGCCCCAGCATTTT
NA	TRBV5-4	once	TRBJ2-3	CASSWGDTLYF	TGTGCCAGCAGCTGGGGAGATACGCTGTATTTT